The 15 T cell receptor beta chains listed next were all sequenced from one sample in a study of blood T cell repertoires in COVID-19 (dated by TCRdb to between 2020 and 2021). Library creation used the immunoSEQ multiplex PCR assay. TCRdb re-hosts the immuneACCESS table, in-frame sequences only. Its copies lack some clones; in the studies checked, an unresolved V gene accounts for under half of them, and the cause for the rest is not known. The sample table records around 63,000 clones; around 87% of these occur just once. Together, the top ten hold over 6.5% of the sample. Sequencing was performed on peripheral blood. These receptor sequences come from a man between 60 and 70 years old with acute or convalescent COVID-19.

This clone was found once. V usage is TRBV2 and J usage is TRBJ2-2; D gene unclear. Germline CDR1 SNHLY, CDR2 FYNNEI. CDR3 length: 13 amino acids. Trimming pared 6 bases from V and 6 bases from J, leaving 11 bases between. The CDR3 loop is CASRPTMSGELFF. The DNA for the CDR3 is TGTGCCAGCAGGCCGACAATGTCCGGGGAGCTGTTTTTT.

This CDR3 is CASSLGDRAHQPQHF. The CDR3 DNA reads TGTGCCAGCAGCTTGGGGGACAGGGCGCATCAGCCCCAGCATTTT. V is TRBV5-5 and J is TRBJ1-5, with 9 bases that match TRBD1. Germline lookup yields CDR1 SGHKS and CDR2 YYEKEE (reference sequence). After removal of 0 bases from V and 5 bases from J, the junction contained 3 bases not matched to a gene. This CDR3 comprises 15 residues.

This clone has only a few counts. The chain has TRBV10-3 and TRBJ2-7; D is uncertain. Germline V gives CDR1 ENHRY, CDR2 SYGVKD. CDR3 length: 12 amino acids. Trimming removed 3 bases from V and 1 base from J, with 4 bases in between. The CDR3, as DNA: TGTGCCATCAGTGACAGTTCCTACGAGCAGTACTTC. Amino acid sequence: CAISDSSYEQYF.

This chain uses TRBV4-3 with TRBJ1-2; no firm D call. Germline CDR1 is LGHNA and CDR2 is YSLEER. This CDR3 has 13 residues. V was trimmed by 0 bases and J by 9 bases, leaving 11 bases between them. Here the CDR3 DNA reads TGCGCCAGCAGCCAAGATAGAGGAGGAAGCTACACCTTC. It specifies CASSQDRGGSYTF.

V and J are TRBV9 and TRBJ1-1; 7 positions agree with TRBD1. CDR3 size: 16 residues. V lost 3 bases, J lost 3 bases, and 11 bases stayed unmatched. Germline values: CDR1 SGDLS, CDR2 YYNGEE. The CDR3: CASSELTKGGYTEAFF. Written as DNA, the CDR3 is TGTGCCAGCAGCGAACTCACTAAAGGGGGCTACACTGAAGCTTTCTTT.

This clone occurred a few times. V gene TRBV11-2 combines with J gene TRBJ2-3; 8 bases align to TRBD2. This CDR3 has 16 residues. CDR1 is SGHAT, CDR2 FQNNGV, per germline. Germline trimming cut 3 bases from V and 1 base from J; bases unmatched to any gene: 6. The CDR3 nucleotides are TGTGCCAGCAGCTTCAGGAGCGGGGGCCGCACAGATACGCAGTATTTT. It yields the protein CASSFRSGGRTDTQYF.

This chain connects TRBV5-4 to TRBJ1-6, with a weak D call TRBD1 (5 bases). V lost 7 bases, J lost 2 bases, and 10 bases lay in between. The CDR3 spans 14 residues. The germline V gene encodes CDR1 SGHNT and CDR2 YYREEE (reference sequence). CDR3 in DNA: TGTGCCAGCCAGGGCCCGACCTATAATTCACCCCTCCACTTT. It specifies CASQGPTYNSPLHF.

This chain connects TRBV7-6 to TRBJ2-1, with 10 bases that match TRBD1. Unmatched junction bases numbered 5, after V lost 1 base and J lost 8 bases. The germline gives CDR1 SGHVS, CDR2 FNYEAQ. This CDR3 is built from 15 residues. DNA of the CDR3: TGTGCCAGCAGCTTAGGGGTGACAGGGGGCGATGAGCAGTTCTTC. This encodes CASSLGVTGGDEQFF.

The rearrangement joins TRBV5-4 to TRBJ2-1; D may be TRBD1 (6 bases). V was trimmed by 4 bases and J by 8 bases, leaving 22 bases between them. CDR3 length equals 16 residues. Looked up from germline, CDR1 is SGHNT and CDR2 is YYREEE (reference sequence). CDR3 amino acids: CASSRQDSAALYEQFF. The CDR3 DNA reads as TGTGCCAGCAGCAGACAGGACTCCGCTGCCCTTTATGAGCAGTTCTTC.

This chain joins TRBV9 and TRBJ1-1; perhaps TRBD1 as D (6 bases). The V gene's germline CDR1 is SGDLS and CDR2 YYNGEE. CDR3 length: 15 amino acids. V gave up 0 bases and J gave up 8 bases, with 17 bases separating them. Here the CDR3 DNA reads TGTGCCAGCAGCGTAGGGTCCGAAGGGGGTGGGGAAGCTTTCTTT. As protein: CASSVGSEGGGEAFF.

The count of this clone is one. The gene calls are TRBV9 and TRBJ2-7, with a weak D call TRBD2 (5 bases). V lost 2 bases and J lost 4, with 19 bases in between. Germline CDR1 SGDLS, CDR2 YYNGEE. CDR3 length: 16 amino acids. The CDR3, as DNA: TGTGCCAGCAGCGTCAGAGGGCTAGCTTTTGGTTACGAGCAGTACTTC. Protein sequence: CASSVRGLAFGYEQYF.

The chain combines TRBV29-1 with TRBJ2-1; 8 bases match TRBD2. Germline V gene lookup returns CDR1 SQVTM and CDR2 ANQGSEA. With 4 bases clipped from V and 0 bases from J, the junction kept 11 bases outside the gene matches. CDR3 length: 17 residues. The CDR3 DNA reads TGCAGCGTTGTTCCAGCGGGGGTCCCCAGCTCCTACAATGAGCAGTTCTTC. Protein sequence: CSVVPAGVPSSYNEQFF.

This clone was counted only a few times. V is TRBV6-5 and J is TRBJ1-5; no firm D call. This CDR3 has 13 residues. The V gene's germline CDR1 is MNHEY and CDR2 SVGAGI. Trimming pared 7 bases from V and 6 bases from J, leaving 13 bases between. The CDR3 sequence: CASTEDGSQPQHF. In nucleotides, the CDR3 is TGTGCCAGCACGGAAGATGGGAGTCAGCCCCAGCATTTT.

This chain joins TRBV6-5 and TRBJ1-1, with 10 bases identical to TRBD1. Germline lookup yields CDR1 MNHEY and CDR2 SVGAGI. The CDR3 has 15 amino acids. V shed 0 bases and J 5 bases; nucleotides not matched to a gene: 3. CDR3 DNA sequence: TGTGCCAGCAGTTACTCGACAGGGGGCATGACTGAAGCTTTCTTT. Residues: CASSYSTGGMTEAFF.

Remarks on this clone: Different DNA sequences within this sample yield the same CDR3. The chain couples TRBV6-2 or TRBV6-3 to TRBJ1-1; 8 bases are shared with TRBD1. V lost 4 bases and J lost 1; bases outside the gene matches: 2. This CDR3 spans 14 amino acids. Germline loops: CDR1 MNHEY, CDR2 SVGEGT. The chain's CDR3 is CASSLDRGNTEAFF. The CDR3 bases are TGTGCCAGCAGTTTAGACAGGGGGAACACTGAAGCTTTCTTT.